A single T cell receptor (beta chain) is shown here with its context. Its antigen is currently unknown. Clones were sequenced by immunoSEQ multiplex PCR, and TCRdb holds only the in-frame ones, with some missing. The sample lists 100,000 to 150,000 clones; approximately 95% were seen once. This specimen comes from a study of cytomegalovirus exposure and HLA in healthy donors. The germline V gene encodes CDR1 LGHNT and CDR2 FRNRAP. Trimming removed 5 bases from V and 3 bases from J; junction bases left unmatched: 5. The CDR3 covers 14 residues. Notes on the study in general: The authors enumerated over 150 TCR beta chains as linked to cytomegalovirus. Accounts indicate the classifier identified cytomegalovirus status with strong specificity and sensitivity.

The donors were in the roughly 130-subject validation cohort, distinct from the roughly 700-subject first cohort. V usage is TRBV12-5 and J usage is TRBJ2-7; TRBD2 agrees at 9 bases. The TCR originated in a man aged 18 to 29 in good health and CMV-seronegative. The sequenced sample was PBMCs. In DNA, the CDR3 is TGTGCTAGTGGTAGTAGCGGGAGTAACTACGAGCAGTACTTC. The encoded protein is CASGSSGSNYEQYF.